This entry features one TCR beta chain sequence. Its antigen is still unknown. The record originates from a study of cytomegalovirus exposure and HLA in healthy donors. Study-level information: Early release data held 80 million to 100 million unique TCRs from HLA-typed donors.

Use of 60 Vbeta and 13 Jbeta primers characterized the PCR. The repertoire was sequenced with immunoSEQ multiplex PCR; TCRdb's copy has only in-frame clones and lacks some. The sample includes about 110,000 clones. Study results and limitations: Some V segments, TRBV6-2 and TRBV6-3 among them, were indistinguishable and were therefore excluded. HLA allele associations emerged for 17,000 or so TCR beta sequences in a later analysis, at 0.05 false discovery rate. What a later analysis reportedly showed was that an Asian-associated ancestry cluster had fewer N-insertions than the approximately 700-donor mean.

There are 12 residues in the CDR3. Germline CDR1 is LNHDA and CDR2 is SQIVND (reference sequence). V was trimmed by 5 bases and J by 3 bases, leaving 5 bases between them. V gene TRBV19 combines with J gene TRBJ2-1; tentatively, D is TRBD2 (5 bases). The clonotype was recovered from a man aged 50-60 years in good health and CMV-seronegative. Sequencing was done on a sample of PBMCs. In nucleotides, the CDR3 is TGTGCCAGTAGTCGGGGCTACAATGAGCAGTTCTTC. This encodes CASSRGYNEQFF.